This TCR beta chain was sequenced for a study of cytomegalovirus exposure and HLA in healthy donors. Study-wide results and limits: Prior analysis indicated that the majority of TCR beta V segments exhibited productivity approximately 87% or approximately 30% of the time. TCR beta V- and J-gene trimming, according to a later analysis, was linked to a missense DCLRE1C variant. Reports indicated that the classifier achieved high specificity and sensitivity in diagnosing cytomegalovirus status.

In the case of this clone: Its antigen is not known.

Primers for the PCR totalled 60 Vbeta and 13 Jbeta. Libraries were prepared by immunoSEQ multiplex PCR; TCRdb keeps only in-frame clonotypes and omits some of them. This table holds approximately 200,000 clones, roughly 79% found once. The CDR3 sequence is 14 residues long. CDR1 MDHEN and CDR2 SYDVKM come from the germline V gene. The V gene end was trimmed by 9 bases and the J gene end by 0 bases; junction bases not matched to a gene: 2. The chain couples TRBV28 to TRBJ2-4, with 10 positions matching TRBD2. The TCR sequence derives from a woman aged 18-29 years in good health and CMV-seronegative. Source material: PBMCs. The CDR3 nucleotides are TGTGCCAGAAGCGGGGGGGTAGCCAAAAACATTCAGTACTTC. This encodes CARSGGVAKNIQYF.